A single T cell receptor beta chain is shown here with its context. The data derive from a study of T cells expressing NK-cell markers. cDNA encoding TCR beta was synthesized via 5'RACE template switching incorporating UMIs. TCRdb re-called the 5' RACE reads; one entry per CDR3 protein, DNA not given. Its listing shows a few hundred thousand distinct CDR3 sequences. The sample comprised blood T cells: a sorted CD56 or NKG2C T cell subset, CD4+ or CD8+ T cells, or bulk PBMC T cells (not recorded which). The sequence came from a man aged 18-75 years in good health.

The CDR3 here is CSASGQLQETQYF. The chain couples TRBV29-1 to TRBJ2-5; TCRdb selects TRBD1, and the lack of DNA leaves this call unchecked. CDR1 is SQVTM and CDR2 is ANQGSEA in the germline V gene. The CDR3 totals 13 residues.